The clone carrying this T cell receptor (beta chain) was seen a few times. Its target is not known. This entry comes from a study of shared clonotypes between healthy human individuals. Overall study results and limits: What naive subsets generally showed was a larger estimated richness than memory subsets showed. Naive CD4 clonotypes overlapped across a handful of donors at around 4.8%.

Some clones are missing from TCRdb's copy, which holds only in-frame ones; the method was immunoSEQ multiplex PCR. The sample consists of about 2.1 million clones, just under 95% of them appearing once. Naive-designated CD8 cells lacked CD45RO, were positively enriched for CCR7, and omitted terminally differentiated effector memory CD45RA+ cells. The sample comprised naive CD8+ T cells from PBMCs. This TCR was sampled from a man aged 18 to 35 in good health. Some clones in this sample may be carry-over from other donors' samples.

CDR3 sequence reads: CASSTRSGTEAFF. The CDR3 DNA is TGTGCCAGCAGCACACGCTCGGGGACTGAAGCTTTCTTT. The chain carries TRBV9 and TRBJ1-1; D gene uncertain. Per germline, CDR1 SGDLS and CDR2 YYNGEE. The V gene lost 4 bases and the J gene lost 5 bases, with 12 bases spanning the gap. The CDR3 totals 13 residues.